The source of this TCR beta chain is a study of cytomegalovirus exposure and HLA in healthy donors. The donors were in the approximately 130-subject validation cohort; that cohort was separate from the roughly 620-subject first cohort. This table comes from immunoSEQ multiplex PCR, and its TCRdb copy is limited to in-frame clones, with some not included. The sample shows under 75,000 clones, 80% to 95% of them seen only once. Study results and limitations: A subsequent analysis found that TCR clusters from the first cohort also tended to co-occur in the roughly 120 validation repertoires, with 90% to 95% of cluster scores above 0. Cytomegalovirus association was assigned to more than 150 TCR beta chains. High specificity and sensitivity for cytomegalovirus status were reported for the classifier.

Concerning this clone itself: Antigen specificity is unknown.

The material sequenced was PBMCs. The clonotype comes from a man between 18 and 35 years old in good health and CMV-seropositive.

CDR3 DNA: TGTGCCAGCAGCCAAGATTCAGTCGAGCAGTACTTC. Protein: CASSQDSVEQYF. The chain combines TRBV4-2 with TRBJ2-7; no reliable D call. Looked up from germline, CDR1 is LGHNA and CDR2 is YNFKEQ. CDR3 length: 12 residues. Trimming took 0 bases from V and 6 from J, leaving 6 bases between them.